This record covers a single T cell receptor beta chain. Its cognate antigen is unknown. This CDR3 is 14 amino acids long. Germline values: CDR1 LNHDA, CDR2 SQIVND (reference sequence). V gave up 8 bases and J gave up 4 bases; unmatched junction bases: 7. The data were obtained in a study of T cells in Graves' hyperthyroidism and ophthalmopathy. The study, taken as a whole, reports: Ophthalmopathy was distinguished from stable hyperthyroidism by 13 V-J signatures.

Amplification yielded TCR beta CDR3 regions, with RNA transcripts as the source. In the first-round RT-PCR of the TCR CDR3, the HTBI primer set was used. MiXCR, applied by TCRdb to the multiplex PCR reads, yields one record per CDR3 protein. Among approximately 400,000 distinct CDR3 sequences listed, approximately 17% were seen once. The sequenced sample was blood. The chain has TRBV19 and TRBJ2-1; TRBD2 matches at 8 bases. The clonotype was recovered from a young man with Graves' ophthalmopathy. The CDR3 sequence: CASLPAGGYNEQFF. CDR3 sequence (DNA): TGTGCCAGTTTACCCGCGGGGGGTTACAATGAGCAGTTCTTC.